The 28 T cell receptor beta chains below come from one sample, sequenced in a study of OX40 agonist ivuxolimab in advanced cancers. Assay: immunoSEQ multiplex PCR; the TCRdb copy retains only in-frame clones and omits some. Of some 64,000 clones in the sample, 92% were seen once. The specimen was CD4+ or CD8+ T cells sorted from blood, collected in a trial of the OX40 agonist ivuxolimab. All receptors derive from an adult with an advanced solid tumor such as melanoma, head and neck, liver or kidney cancer.

This clone has a single count. The chain has TRBV10-2 and TRBJ2-3; TRBD2 agrees at 14 bases. With V trimmed by 8 bases and J by 6 bases, 10 bases remained unmatched. The CDR3 has 16 residues. Looked up from germline, CDR1 is WSHSY and CDR2 is SAAADI. CDR3 region: CASEWRLAGGWDTQYF. The CDR3 nucleotides are TGCGCCAGCGAGTGGAGACTAGCGGGAGGGTGGGATACGCAGTATTTT.

This clone was detected once. This sequence joins TRBV6-5 and TRBJ2-7, with D possibly being TRBD1 (6 bases). From germline, CDR1 is MNHEY and CDR2 SVGAGI. This CDR3 contains 15 residues. V was trimmed by 7 bases and J by 1 base, leaving 17 bases between them. CDR3 sequence: CASMPSQGFSYEQYF. CDR3 DNA: TGTGCCAGCATGCCGAGCCAGGGGTTTTCCTACGAGCAGTACTTC.

This sequence joins TRBV11-1 and TRBJ2-3, with D possibly called TRBD1 or TRBD2 (6 bases each). V was shortened by 4 bases and J by 6 bases, with 14 bases between the two germline ends. There are 14 residues in the CDR3. CDR1 and CDR2 (germline): SGHAT, FQDESV (reference sequence). In DNA form, the CDR3 reads TGTGCCAGCAGCTCATACGGGGGCGAGGATACGCAGTATTTT. Its translation: CASSSYGGEDTQYF.

The CDR3 sequence is CASSPPWRGITNEQFF. The CDR3 DNA follows: TGTGCCAGCTCACCACCGTGGAGGGGCATTACGAATGAGCAGTTCTTC. J is TRBJ2-1 and V is TRBV18; a possible D gene is TRBD2 (6 bases). The CDR3 has 16 residues. Between the trimmed V and J ends, which lost 0 bases and 7 bases, there was a span of 16 bases. Germline CDR1 KGHSH, CDR2 LQKENI.

The rearrangement uses TRBV5-1 and TRBJ2-1; possibly TRBD2 for D (5 bases). The CDR3 length is 15 residues. CDR1 and CDR2 from the germline V gene are SGHRS and YFSETQ. V dropped 0 bases and J dropped 0 bases, with 7 bases sitting between them. The CDR3 DNA sequence: TGCGCCAGCAGCTTGGCGGGGAGCTCCTACAATGAGCAGTTCTTC. It yields the protein CASSLAGSSYNEQFF.

This chain links TRBV6-1 with TRBJ1-1, with D unclear. Trimming removed 6 bases at V and 0 bases at J, with 8 bases between. The CDR3 totals 13 residues. CDR1 is MNHNS, CDR2 SASEGT, per germline. CDR3 protein: CASSEGMNTEAFF. The CDR3 nucleotides are TGTGCCAGCAGCGAGGGAATGAACACTGAAGCTTTCTTT.

The chain links TRBV27 to TRBJ1-4, with 7 bases identical to TRBD1. Germline V gene sequence: CDR1 MNHEY, CDR2 SMNVEV (reference sequence). The CDR3 spans 15 residues. With 5 bases clipped from V and 8 bases from J, the junction kept 11 bases outside the gene matches. Here the CDR3 DNA reads TGTGCCAGCAGTCTCATACAGGGGTTCGCGGAAAAACTGTTTTTT. Translation: CASSLIQGFAEKLFF. The variable domain in full, with the rest retrieved from reference TRBV27 and TRBJ1-4, is EAQVTQNPRYLITVTGKKLTVTCSQNMNHEYMSWYRQDPGLGLRQIYYSMNVEVTDKGDVPEGYKVSRKEKRNFPLILESPSPNQTSLYFCASSLIQGFAEKLFFGSGTQLSVL.

This clone was seen just once. The chain links TRBV29-1 to TRBJ2-1, with 7 bases identical to TRBD2. V gave up 5 bases and J gave up 4 bases; unmatched junction bases: 2. The length of the CDR3 is 12 residues. Germline V gene lookup returns CDR1 SQVTM and CDR2 ANQGSEA. This CDR3 is CSVYGGYNEQFF. Written as DNA, the CDR3 is TGCAGCGTTTACGGGGGGTACAATGAGCAGTTCTTC.

This sequence joins TRBV19 and TRBJ1-6, with D tentatively TRBD1 (5 bases). The CDR3 is 14 amino acids. CDR1 is LNHDA, CDR2 SQIVND, per germline (reference sequence). V was cut by 3 bases and J by 5 bases, with 8 bases left in between. The CDR3 bases are TGTGCCAGTAGTATTCCGGGGCATAATTCACCCCTCCACTTT. It codes for CASSIPGHNSPLHF.

The chain uses TRBV30 and TRBJ1-2; 8 nucleotides line up with TRBD1. V shed 0 bases, J shed 8 bases, and the junction held 8 bases outside the gene matches. The CDR3 loop spans 14 amino acids. CDR1 GTSNPN and CDR2 SVGIG come from the germline V gene (reference sequence). This chain's CDR3 is CAWSVGRGQVGYTF. In DNA form, the CDR3 reads TGTGCCTGGAGTGTAGGCAGGGGGCAGGTCGGCTACACCTTC.

This clone was recorded a few times. V usage is TRBV7-6 and J usage is TRBJ2-7, with D perhaps matching TRBD2 (7 bases). Trimming took 5 bases from V and 13 from J, leaving 21 bases between them. The CDR3 totals 13 residues. Germline assignment: CDR1 SGHVS and CDR2 FNYEAQ. CDR3 DNA: TGTGCCAGCAGCGGGGTGGGGGGGGCGCGTATCTACTTC. This translates into CASSGVGGARIYF.

The chain links TRBV6-6 to TRBJ1-4; D perhaps matches TRBD1 (6 bases). The CDR3 sequence is 15 residues long. Germline CDR1 and CDR2: MNHNY and SVGAGI (reference sequence). V lost 0 bases, J lost 5 bases, and 10 bases lay in between. In DNA, the CDR3 is TGTGCCAGCAGTTACTCGGACAGCTTCAATGAAAAACTGTTTTTT. Residues: CASSYSDSFNEKLFF.

V gene TRBV4-2 combines with J gene TRBJ2-3; no clear D. The CDR3 sequence is 12 residues long. Germline values: CDR1 LGHNA, CDR2 YNFKEQ. V lost 5 bases and J 7 bases, leaving 10 bases between the germline ends. CDR3 sequence reads: CASSEATNTQYF. The DNA of the CDR3 is TGTGCCAGCAGCGAAGCTACTAATACGCAGTATTTT.

This clone was seen only once. The V call is TRBV19, the J call TRBJ2-5; D is uncertain. V was pared by 5 bases and J by 3 bases, with 10 bases between. The CDR3 covers 13 residues. The germline CDR1 and CDR2 sequences are LNHDA and SQIVND (reference sequence). The CDR3 spells CASSWQNEETQYF. In nucleotides, the CDR3 is TGTGCCAGTAGTTGGCAGAATGAAGAGACCCAGTACTTC.

This clone appeared a few times. V and J are TRBV29-1 and TRBJ1-2, with 9 nucleotides matching TRBD1. The CDR3 has 15 residues. The trim removed 7 bases at V and 4 bases at J, leaving 13 bases unmatched. Germline values: CDR1 SQVTM, CDR2 ANQGSEA. The CDR3 sequence: CSASGTGTGSYGYTF. The CDR3 DNA follows: TGCAGCGCTTCCGGGACAGGGACTGGCTCCTATGGCTACACCTTC.

This clone was seen a single time. The rearrangement uses TRBV6-1 and TRBJ1-5; D not certain. The V end was cut by 5 bases, the J end by 6 bases, with 5 bases between. The germline CDR1 and CDR2 sequences are MNHNS and SASEGT. CDR3 length: 11 residues. Here the CDR3 DNA reads TGTGCCAGCAGTTCCGTTCAGCCCCAGCATTTT. Amino acid sequence: CASSSVQPQHF.

DNA for the CDR3: TGTGCCAGCAGTGCCCGACAGGGTGGCGGCTACACCTTC. This encodes CASSARQGGGYTF. This sequence joins TRBV6-4 and TRBJ1-2; 7 bases agree with TRBD1. The CDR3 loop spans 13 amino acids. Looked up from germline, CDR1 is MRHNA and CDR2 is SNTAGT. The junction had 7 bases not matched to a gene; V was cut back by 4 bases and J by 8 bases.

DNA for the CDR3: TGTGCCAGCAGTTCCTACCCAGGAGAGGGTAACTATGGCTACACCTTC. This gives the protein CASSSYPGEGNYGYTF. V is TRBV6-5 and J is TRBJ1-2; no definite D call. Germline V lookup: CDR1 MNHEY, CDR2 SVGAGI. The CDR3 runs 16 residues. The V end was cut by 4 bases, the J end by 1 base, with 16 bases between.

The table lists this clone with a few counts. The rearrangement links TRBV11-1 to TRBJ2-3, with 7 positions matching TRBD2. V lost 5 bases and J lost 0; bases outside the gene matches: 5. CDR1 is SGHAT and CDR2 is FQDESV in the germline V gene (reference sequence). CDR3 length: 15 amino acids. The CDR3 loop is CASSPNSGSTDTQYF. DNA of the CDR3: TGTGCCAGCAGCCCGAATAGCGGGAGCACAGATACGCAGTATTTT.

This clone is a singleton in its sample. The chain combines TRBV12-2 with TRBJ2-3; TRBD2, as called in the table, went unchecked against the DNA. TRBV12-2 is deemed a pseudogene. The CDR3 totals 16 residues. The CDR3 nucleotides read TGTGCAAGTCGAGCACCTAGCGGGGGGGCCGCAGATACGCAGTATTTT. Its translation is CASRAPSGGAADTQYF.

This chain joins TRBV10-3 and TRBJ2-1, with TRBD1 matching over 8 bases. The CDR3 sequence is 13 residues long. Germline CDR1 reads ENHRY; CDR2 reads SYGVKD. The J segment lost 6 bases and the V segment lost 6 bases, leaving 4 bases of the junction unmatched. The CDR3 bases are TGTGCCATCAGGGACAGGGTGGGCAATGAGCAGTTCTTC. As protein: CAIRDRVGNEQFF.

This clone was detected only once. The chain employs TRBV30 and TRBJ2-6, with no clear D. V lost 5 bases and J lost 1, with 6 bases in between. The CDR3 sequence is 13 residues long. Germline V gene sequence: CDR1 GTSNPN, CDR2 SVGIG (reference sequence). Here the CDR3 DNA reads TGTGCCTGGCAAGCTTCTGGGGCCAACGTCCTGACTTTC. This encodes CAWQASGANVLTF. Looking up the rest from reference TRBV30 and TRBJ2-6 gives the full variable domain: SQTIHQWPATLVQPVGSPLSLECTVEGTSNPNLYWYRQAAGRGLQLLFYSVGIGQISSEVPQNLSASRPQDRQFILSSKKLLLSDSGFYLCAWQASGANVLTFGAGSRLTVL.

The CDR3 region has the DNA TGTGCCAGCAGAAGACTAGCGGGAGGGAACACCGGGGAGCTGTTTTTT. The encoded protein is CASRRLAGGNTGELFF. The gene calls are TRBV27 and TRBJ2-2; 13 nucleotides agree with TRBD2. With V trimmed by 6 bases and J by 1 base, 2 bases remained unmatched. This CDR3 has 16 amino acids. Germline V gene data show CDR1 as MNHEY and CDR2 as SMNVEV (reference sequence).

The CDR3 DNA reads TGTGCCAGCTCACCCTTGGGTCCGGGCACTGGAAACACCATATATTTT. It specifies CASSPLGPGTGNTIYF. The rearrangement uses TRBV18 and TRBJ1-3; D is ambiguous. The V end was cut by 3 bases, the J end by 2 bases, with 14 bases between. The CDR3 sequence is 16 residues long. The V gene's germline CDR1 is KGHSH and CDR2 LQKENI.

The chain recombines TRBV5-4 with TRBJ2-7, with D perhaps assigned TRBD1 or TRBD2 (5 bases each). Germline V gives CDR1 SGHNT, CDR2 YYREEE (reference sequence). The CDR3 spans 13 residues. Trimming shortened V by 3 bases and J by 2 bases, and 9 bases separated the two germline ends. The chain's CDR3 is CASSSGTAYEQYF. CDR3 DNA: TGTGCCAGCAGCTCGGGGACCGCCTACGAGCAGTACTTC.

The V gene is TRBV6-1, the J gene TRBJ2-5; tentatively, D is TRBD2 (6 bases). Trimming shortened V by 3 bases and J by 1 base, and 21 bases separated the two germline ends. CDR3 length: 18 amino acids. CDR1 and CDR2 (germline): MNHNS, SASEGT. The CDR3 region has the DNA TGTGCCAGCAGTGAGACCAGTTTTGGGAGGTCGACCCAAGAGACCCAGTACTTC. It encodes CASSETSFGRSTQETQYF.

The gene calls are TRBV6-5 and TRBJ2-2; 10 nucleotides line up with TRBD2. V gave up 6 bases and J gave up 4 bases; unmatched junction bases: 5. The CDR3 spans 15 residues. The germline V gene has CDR1 MNHEY and CDR2 SVGAGI. CDR3 protein: CASRRVAGGTGELFF. The CDR3 bases are TGTGCCAGCAGGAGAGTAGCGGGGGGCACCGGGGAGCTGTTTTTT.

The rearrangement uses TRBV6-1 and TRBJ1-5; D may be TRBD1 (6 bases). CDR1 is MNHNS and CDR2 is SASEGT in the germline V gene. Trimming removed 4 bases from V and 7 bases from J, with 17 bases in between. The CDR3 has 15 amino acids. CDR3 region: CASSGGQERRQPQHF. In DNA form, the CDR3 reads TGTGCCAGCAGTGGGGGGCAAGAACGCAGGCAGCCCCAGCATTTT.